This T cell receptor (beta chain) was found in a study of OX40 agonist ivuxolimab in advanced cancers. Study as a whole: The group had a mean age of approximately 60 years, ranged from roughly 20 to 80, and was roughly 80% male.

This CDR3 contains 13 residues. CDR1 is LNHDA and CDR2 is SQIVND in the germline V gene (reference sequence). Trimming shortened V by 3 bases and J by 0 bases, and 6 bases separated the two germline ends. The table lists this clone with a count of one. Clones were sequenced by immunoSEQ multiplex PCR, and TCRdb holds only the in-frame ones, with some missing. The repertoire includes about 15,000 clones, about 81% of them detected once, and about 39% sits in the top ten. The rearrangement uses TRBV19 and TRBJ2-7; D call uncertain. This TCR was sampled from an adult with an advanced solid tumor such as melanoma, head and neck, liver or kidney cancer. The specimen comprised CD4+ or CD8+ T cells sorted from blood, sampled in a trial of the OX40 agonist ivuxolimab. CDR3 DNA: TGTGCCAGTAGTATGGGAAGCTCCTACGAGCAGTACTTC. Translation: CASSMGSSYEQYF.